This note documents a single TCR beta chain sequence. Trimming pared 3 bases from V and 2 bases from J, leaving 8 bases between. Germline V gene data show CDR1 as WNHNN and CDR2 as SYGVQD (reference sequence). The CDR3 covers 14 residues. The repertoire was sequenced with immunoSEQ multiplex PCR; TCRdb's copy has only in-frame clones and lacks some. The repertoire has around 2.5 million clones, 93% of them found once; the top ten carry approximately 0.37%. This sample was taken from a study of shared clonotypes between healthy human individuals. This receptor was taken from a man in his late teens or twenties in good health. Some clones in this sample may be carry-over from other donors' samples. Material: naive CD4+ T cells from PBMCs. Indicated subset: CD45RA+ positively selected. The chain has TRBV10-1 and TRBJ2-1; either TRBD1 or TRBD2 may fit D (5 bases each). The CDR3 region is CASSDGDAYNEQFF. The CDR3 region has the DNA TGCGCCAGCAGTGACGGGGACGCCTACAATGAGCAGTTCTTC.